Following are 6 T cell receptor beta chains from one sample sequenced in a study of cytomegalovirus exposure and HLA in healthy donors (dated by TCRdb to 2017 to 2019). The method behind the library was the immunoSEQ multiplex PCR assay. The multiplex PCR relied on a mix of 60 forward primers for TCR Vbeta segments and 13 reverse primers for TCR Jbeta segments. The table was pulled from immuneACCESS by TCRdb, which kept in-frame rearrangements only. Such tables lose some clones; where checked, under half of the loss comes from unresolved V genes, and the rest has no known cause. The sample table shows 150,000 to 200,000 clones, and approximately 80% are seen once. Roughly 0.095% of the sample belongs to the ten largest clones. Sequenced material: PBMCs. The receptors were sampled from a boy aged 2-15 years in good health and CMV-seronegative.

The chain joins TRBV4-3 to TRBJ2-5; tentatively, D is TRBD2 (6 bases). V lost 4 bases, J lost 0 bases, and 6 bases lay in between. There are 13 residues in the CDR3. Germline-derived CDR1 and CDR2 are LGHNA and YSLEER. This chain's CDR3 is CASSRDYQETQYF. CDR3 DNA sequence: TGCGCCAGCAGCCGGGACTACCAAGAGACCCAGTACTTC.

The genes are TRBV4-3 and TRBJ2-3; tentative D call: TRBD2 (6 bases). This CDR3 has 17 amino acids. Trimming took 0 bases from V and 5 from J, leaving 18 bases between them. Germline assignment: CDR1 LGHNA and CDR2 YSLEER. Written as DNA, the CDR3 is TGCGCCAGCAGCCAAGAATCCGGGGGTGATGTGGGAGATACGCAGTATTTT. Its protein is CASSQESGGDVGDTQYF.

The genes are TRBV9 and TRBJ2-1; 7 nucleotides align to TRBD2. Per germline, CDR1 SGDLS and CDR2 YYNGEE. This CDR3 is 14 amino acids long. V gave up 1 base and J gave up 12 bases; unmatched junction bases: 10. Written as DNA, the CDR3 is TGTGCCAGCAGCGTATCTACCCATCCGGGAGGGCAGTTCTTC. Translating gives CASSVSTHPGGQFF.

This clone was observed a single time. V is TRBV25-1 and J is TRBJ2-5; D remains unclear. Deletions cut 1 base from V and 4 bases from J, with 7 bases between. This CDR3 has 13 residues. The germline CDR1 and CDR2 sequences are MGHDK and SYGVNS. Written as DNA, the CDR3 is TGTGCCAGCAGTGAATTTACGGTAGAGACCCAGTACTTC. This sequence encodes CASSEFTVETQYF.

The V gene is TRBV18, the J gene TRBJ2-3; 8 bases line up with TRBD1. Per the germline V gene, CDR1 is KGHSH and CDR2 is LQKENI. This CDR3 is built from 15 residues. V gave up 5 bases and J gave up 0 bases; unmatched junction bases: 4. The chain's CDR3 is CASSDRQGSTDTQYF. CDR3 DNA sequence: TGTGCCAGCTCAGACCGACAGGGGAGCACAGATACGCAGTATTTT.

This chain joins TRBV7-2 and TRBJ2-7, with 9 positions matching TRBD1. Germline assignment: CDR1 SGHTA and CDR2 FQGNSA. This CDR3 has 16 residues. After removal of 3 bases from V and 4 bases from J, the junction contained 10 bases not matched to a gene. The CDR3 sequence is CASSFSGTGIYYEQYF. CDR3 DNA: TGTGCCAGCAGCTTCTCCGGGACAGGGATTTATTACGAGCAGTACTTC.